This T cell receptor beta chain is drawn from a study of OX40 agonist ivuxolimab in advanced cancers. The wider study: Partial responses were achieved by three patients, one with hepatocellular carcinoma and two with cutaneous melanoma. Study outcomes and limitations: The CD4+ and CD8+ T cells in the blood had expanded clonally by week 6 at 0.1 to 3.0 mg/kg. Relative to CD4+ cells, CD8+ T cells on average had more expanded clones.

The germline CDR1 and CDR2 sequences are SGDLS and YYNGEE. This CDR3 has 15 amino acids. The V gene end was trimmed by 0 bases and the J gene end by 5 bases; junction bases not matched to a gene: 6. Comments on this clone: The antigen is unknown.

Clones were read by immunoSEQ multiplex PCR, and TCRdb kept only the in-frame ones, dropping some. The sample contains approximately 82,000 clones, just over 85% of which appear only once. The gene calls are TRBV9 and TRBJ2-7; TRBD1 aligns across 9 bases. The sample in question was CD4+ or CD8+ T cells sorted from blood, obtained in a trial of the OX40 agonist ivuxolimab. The clonotype comes from an adult with an advanced solid tumor such as melanoma, head and neck, liver or kidney cancer. The CDR3 is CASSVGGQGIDEQYF. In DNA form, the CDR3 reads TGTGCCAGCAGCGTAGGCGGACAGGGGATTGACGAGCAGTACTTC.